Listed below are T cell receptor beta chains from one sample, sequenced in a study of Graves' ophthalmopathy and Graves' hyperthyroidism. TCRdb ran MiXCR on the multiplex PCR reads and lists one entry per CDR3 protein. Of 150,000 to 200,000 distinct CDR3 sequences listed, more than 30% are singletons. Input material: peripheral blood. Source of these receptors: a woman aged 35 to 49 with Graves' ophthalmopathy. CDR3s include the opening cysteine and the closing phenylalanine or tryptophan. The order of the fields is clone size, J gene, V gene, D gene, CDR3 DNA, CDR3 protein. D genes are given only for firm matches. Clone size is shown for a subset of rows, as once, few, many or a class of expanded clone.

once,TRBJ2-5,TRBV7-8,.,TGTGCCAGCAGCCACTTAGGGGGAGAGACCCAGTACTTC,CASSHLGGETQYF
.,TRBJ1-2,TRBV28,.,TGTGCCAGCAGCGAGGGGCAGGGTTTAAGCTATGGCTACACCTTC,CASSEGQGLSYGYTF
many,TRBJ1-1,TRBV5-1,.,TGCGCCAGCAGCTTTGTACAGATGAACACTGAAGCTTTCTTT,CASSFVQMNTEAFF
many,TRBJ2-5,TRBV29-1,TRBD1,TGCAGCGTTGGGAACAGGGGGGAGACCCAGTACTTC,CSVGNRGETQYF
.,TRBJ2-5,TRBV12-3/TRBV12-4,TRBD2,TGTGCCAGCAGTTCTAGCGGGGGGGCCGGTGAGACCCAGTACTTC,CASSSSGGAGETQYF
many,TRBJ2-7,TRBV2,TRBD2,TGTGCCAGCAGTGATCGGGGGGTCGACGAGCAGTACTTC,CASSDRGVDEQYF
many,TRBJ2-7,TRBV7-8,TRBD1,TGTGCCAGCAGCGGAACCGGGACAGAGTTCTACGAGCAGTACTTC,CASSGTGTEFYEQYF
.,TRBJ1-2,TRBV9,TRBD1,TGTGCCAGCAGCGTACTGCCGGGACAGCCACCTAGAAACTATGGCTACACCTTC,CASSVLPGQPPRNYGYTF
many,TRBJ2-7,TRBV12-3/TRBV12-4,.,TGTGCCAGCAGTTTGGTCGGGAAACGCGAGCAGTACTTC,CASSLVGKREQYF
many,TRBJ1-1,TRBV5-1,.,TGCGCCAGCCAGGGTGTAGCTGAAGCTTTCTTT,CASQGVAEAFF
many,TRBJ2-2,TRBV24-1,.,TGTGCCACCAGCATCTACACCGGGGAGCTGTTTTTT,CATSIYTGELFF
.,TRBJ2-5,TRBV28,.,TGTGCCAGCAGTTTTGCGGGGCGGTTAGAAGAGACCCAGTACTTC,CASSFAGRLEETQYF
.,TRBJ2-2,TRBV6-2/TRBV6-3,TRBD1,TGTGCCAGCAGTTACCGACAGGGTGTAGACACCGGGGAGCTGTTTTTT,CASSYRQGVDTGELFF
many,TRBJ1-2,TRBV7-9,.,TGTGCCAGCAGCTTCGGGACGGTCTATGGCTACACCTTC,CASSFGTVYGYTF
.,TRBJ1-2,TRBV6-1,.,TGTGCCAGCACGCGGGGGGGAAACTATGGCTACACCTTC,CASTRGGNYGYTF
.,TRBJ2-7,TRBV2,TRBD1,TGTGCCAGCAGTCCTTACCAGGGGGCGAGCCACGAGCAGTACTTC,CASSPYQGASHEQYF
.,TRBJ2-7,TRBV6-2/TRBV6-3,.,TGTGCCAGCAGTTACGTCCAGGGGCCAGACGAGCAGTACTTC,CASSYVQGPDEQYF
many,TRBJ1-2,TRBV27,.,TGTGCCAGCAGTTTCCCGGGTAAAGGCTACACCTTC,CASSFPGKGYTF
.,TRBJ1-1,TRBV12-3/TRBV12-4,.,TGTGCCAGCACCAAAACTGGGGGGTTGAACACTGAAGCTTTCTTT,CASTKTGGLNTEAFF
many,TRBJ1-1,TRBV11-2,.,TGTGCCAGCAGCCAAACAGTCGGGGGGACTGAAGCTTTCTTT,CASSQTVGGTEAFF
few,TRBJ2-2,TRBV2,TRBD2,TGTGCCAGCATTACGACTAGCGGGATCGGCGGGGAGCTGTTTTTT,CASITTSGIGGELFF
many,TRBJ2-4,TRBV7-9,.,TGTGCCAGCAGCTGGGGTGGGCTAGACTCAAACATTCAGTACTTC,CASSWGGLDSNIQYF
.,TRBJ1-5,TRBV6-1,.,TGTGCCAGCAAAGTTGGACAGTTCGATCAGCCCCAGCATTTT,CASKVGQFDQPQHF
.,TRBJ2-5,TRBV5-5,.,TGTGCCAGCCATCGGGACCAAATAATGTGGACCCAGTACTTC,CASHRDQIMWTQYF
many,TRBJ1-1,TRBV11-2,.,TGTGCCAGCAGCTCCATGGGACCGAACACTGAAGCTTTCTTT,CASSSMGPNTEAFF
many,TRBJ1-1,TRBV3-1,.,TGTGCCAGCAGCCAAGTTACGTGGGGCACTGAAGCTTTCTTT,CASSQVTWGTEAFF
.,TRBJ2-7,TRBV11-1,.,TGTGCCAGCAGCTTAGTGGGGACCTACGAGCAGTACTTC,CASSLVGTYEQYF
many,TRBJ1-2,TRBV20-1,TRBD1,TGCAGTGCTAATCTCGGGACAGGCCGGTCGGGTGGCTACACCTTC,CSANLGTGRSGGYTF
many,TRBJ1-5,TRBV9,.,TGTGCCAGCAGCGTAGGGGACAATCGGGGTCAGCCCCAGCATTTT,CASSVGDNRGQPQHF
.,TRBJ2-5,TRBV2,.,TGTGCCAGCAGTCTCAGACTAGACCAAGAGACCCAGTACTTC,CASSLRLDQETQYF
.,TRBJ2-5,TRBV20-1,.,TGCAGTGCCCTAGAGCTTGCGGAGCAAGAGACCCAGTACTTC,CSALELAEQETQYF
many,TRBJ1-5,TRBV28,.,TGTGCCAGCAGTTCAGGGACTCAGCCCCAGCATTTT,CASSSGTQPQHF
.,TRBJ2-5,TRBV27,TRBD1,TGTGCCAGCAGGAAGGGACAGGGATTCAAAGTTGGGGAGACCCAGTACTTC,CASRKGQGFKVGETQYF
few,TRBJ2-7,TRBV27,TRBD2,TGTGCCAGCAGTAAAGGCGCTAGCGGTCTCTACGAGCAGTACTTC,CASSKGASGLYEQYF
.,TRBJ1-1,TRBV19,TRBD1,TGTGCCAGTAGCTTCGGACAGGGCCCGGGTGAAGCTTTCTTT,CASSFGQGPGEAFF
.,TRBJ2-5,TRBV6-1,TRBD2,TGTGCCACCTCTAGCGGGAGCGGTGAGACCCAGTACTTC,CATSSGSGETQYF
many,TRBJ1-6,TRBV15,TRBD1,TGTGCCACCAGCCCTGGGACAGCCTATGCCTCACCCCTCCACTTT,CATSPGTAYASPLHF
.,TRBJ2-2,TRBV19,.,TGTGCCAGTTCGGGTTGGGAGACCGGGGAGCTGTTTTTT,CASSGWETGELFF
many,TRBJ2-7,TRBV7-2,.,TGTGCCAGCAGCTTAAGTGGGGTTAGCTCCTACGAGCAGTACTTC,CASSLSGVSSYEQYF
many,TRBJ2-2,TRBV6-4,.,TGTGCCAGCAGTGACTCACCGACGGTCACCGGGGAGCTGTTTTTT,CASSDSPTVTGELFF
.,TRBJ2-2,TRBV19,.,TGTGCCTCCCAGGGGAAGGCTGCCGGGGAGCTGTTTTTT,CASQGKAAGELFF
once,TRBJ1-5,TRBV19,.,TGTGCCAGTAGTATTAGAGGTTGGGACAGCAATCAGCCCCAGCATTTT,CASSIRGWDSNQPQHF
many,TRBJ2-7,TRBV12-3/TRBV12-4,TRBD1,TGTGCCAGCAGACGGACAGGGGGGTCCGAGCAGTACTTC,CASRRTGGSEQYF
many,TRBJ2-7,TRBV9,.,TGTGCCAGCAGTACATCATCCAACTCCTACGAGCAGTACTTC,CASSTSSNSYEQYF
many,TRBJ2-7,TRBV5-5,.,TGTGCCAGCAGCTTCCATGCGGGACGGAGAACCTACGAGCAGTACTTC,CASSFHAGRRTYEQYF
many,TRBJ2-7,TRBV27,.,TGTGCCAGCAGTCTGCAGATTTCCTCCTACGAGCAGTACTTC,CASSLQISSYEQYF
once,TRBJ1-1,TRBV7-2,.,TGTGCCAGCAGTTCACCTGGGACGGATGAAGCTTTCTTT,CASSSPGTDEAFF
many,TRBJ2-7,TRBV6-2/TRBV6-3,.,TGTGCCAGCAGTTTGAGCTGGTCGCGGGAGCAGTACTTC,CASSLSWSREQYF
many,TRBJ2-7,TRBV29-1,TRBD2,TGCAGCGTTGTAGGGCTAGCGGGGGTTCGGGAGCAGTACTTC,CSVVGLAGVREQYF